A selection of T cell receptor beta chains follows, all from one sample in a study of molecular identifiers for immune sequencing clone quantification. TCRdb independently ran MiXCR on the PCR reads; one entry per CDR3 protein. Among 40,000 to 65,000 distinct CDR3 sequences listed, roughly 38% were seen once. The sample comprised naive CD8+ T cells from blood, with Jurkat cell RNA spiked in. These receptors all stem from a human donor in good health. Some libraries in this study had Jurkat cell RNA spiked in. CDR3s include the opening cysteine and the closing phenylalanine or tryptophan. Each record gives: V gene, clone size, D gene, J gene, CDR3 DNA, CDR3 protein. A D gene is named only where the DNA matches it firmly. Clone sizes are given selectively: once, few, many, or a class where the clone is expanded.

v_gene: TRBV4-3
abundance: few
d_gene: TRBD1
j_gene: TRBJ2-1
CDR3nt: TGCGCCAGCAGCCAGGCCTTCCCGGGACAGGGCTATGAGCAGTTCTTC
CDR3aa: CASSQAFPGQGYEQFF

v_gene: TRBV9
abundance: few
d_gene: TRBD2
j_gene: TRBJ2-5
CDR3nt: TGTGCCAGCAGCGTAGGGGGCGGGAGGGCCGAGACCCAGTACTTC
CDR3aa: CASSVGGGRAETQYF

v_gene: TRBV6-1
abundance: many
d_gene: NA
j_gene: TRBJ1-5
CDR3nt: TGTGCCAGCAGTGAAGCACCCGGAGGCAATCAGCCCCAGCATTTT
CDR3aa: CASSEAPGGNQPQHF

v_gene: TRBV10-3
abundance: few
d_gene: TRBD2
j_gene: TRBJ2-5
CDR3nt: TGTGCCATCAACGACCGACTAGCGGGAGGGTCTCAAGAGACCCAGTACTTC
CDR3aa: CAINDRLAGGSQETQYF

v_gene: TRBV24-1
abundance: NA
d_gene: NA
j_gene: TRBJ2-5
CDR3nt: TGTGCCACCAGTGGGGTAGAAGAGACCCAGTACTTC
CDR3aa: CATSGVEETQYF

v_gene: TRBV9
abundance: NA
d_gene: NA
j_gene: TRBJ2-4
CDR3nt: TGTGCCAGCAGCGTCTCCCCACTAGCCTCGGCCAAAAACATTCAGTACTTC
CDR3aa: CASSVSPLASAKNIQYF

v_gene: TRBV27
abundance: NA
d_gene: TRBD1
j_gene: TRBJ2-1
CDR3nt: TGTGCCAGCAGTTCCCGCCAGGGGGCCAATGAGCAGTTCTTC
CDR3aa: CASSSRQGANEQFF

v_gene: TRBV28
abundance: many
d_gene: NA
j_gene: TRBJ2-3
CDR3nt: TGTGCCAGCAGTTCGGGGTTTTGGGCCACAGATACGCAGTATTTT
CDR3aa: CASSSGFWATDTQYF

v_gene: TRBV20-1
abundance: many
d_gene: NA
j_gene: TRBJ2-7
CDR3nt: TGCAGTGCTAGAGGGGGCCGGAGGTACGAGCAGTACTTC
CDR3aa: CSARGGRRYEQYF

v_gene: TRBV6-4
abundance: NA
d_gene: NA
j_gene: TRBJ2-3
CDR3nt: TGTGCCAGCAGTGTCCGAAGCACAGATACGCAGTATTTT
CDR3aa: CASSVRSTDTQYF

v_gene: TRBV12-3/TRBV12-4
abundance: NA
d_gene: NA
j_gene: TRBJ2-1
CDR3nt: TGTGCCACCTCTAGGACGAGTCTGCATGAGCAGTTCTTC
CDR3aa: CATSRTSLHEQFF

v_gene: TRBV24-1
abundance: once
d_gene: TRBD1
j_gene: TRBJ2-3
CDR3nt: TGTGCCACCAGTGACCCGCCCGGGACAGGGGGTGAAGATACGCAGTATTTT
CDR3aa: CATSDPPGTGGEDTQYF

v_gene: TRBV3-1
abundance: NA
d_gene: NA
j_gene: TRBJ2-7
CDR3nt: TGTGCCAGCAGCCAAGCCCCACTAGCCTACGAGCAGTACTTC
CDR3aa: CASSQAPLAYEQYF

v_gene: TRBV28
abundance: once
d_gene: NA
j_gene: TRBJ1-5
CDR3nt: TGTGCCGGCAGTTTGGGTCTTCCTTCGGGCCAGCCCCAGCATTTT
CDR3aa: CAGSLGLPSGQPQHF

v_gene: TRBV6-5
abundance: many
d_gene: NA
j_gene: TRBJ2-7
CDR3nt: TGTGCCAGCAGTTACTCAGATGGGTACGAGCAGTACTTC
CDR3aa: CASSYSDGYEQYF

v_gene: TRBV2
abundance: once
d_gene: NA
j_gene: TRBJ2-3
CDR3nt: TGTGCCAGCAGCCCAGGACAAGCTGGCACAGATACGCAGTATTTT
CDR3aa: CASSPGQAGTDTQYF

v_gene: TRBV4-1
abundance: once
d_gene: NA
j_gene: TRBJ1-1
CDR3nt: TGCGCCACCGCCCATAGGTGGGGCACTGAAGCTTTCTTT
CDR3aa: CATAHRWGTEAFF

v_gene: TRBV7-6
abundance: NA
d_gene: TRBD2
j_gene: TRBJ2-2
CDR3nt: TGTGCCAGCAGCCAGCCAGAGCGGGAGGTCACCGGGGAGCTGTTTTTT
CDR3aa: CASSQPEREVTGELFF

v_gene: TRBV2
abundance: few
d_gene: NA
j_gene: TRBJ1-2
CDR3nt: TGTGCCAGGTCCAAACGCGGTTTCTATGGCTACACCTTC
CDR3aa: CARSKRGFYGYTF

v_gene: TRBV7-9
abundance: many
d_gene: NA
j_gene: TRBJ1-1
CDR3nt: TGTGCCAGCAGCCCCGTCATAGCTTTCTTT
CDR3aa: CASSPVIAFF

v_gene: TRBV13
abundance: NA
d_gene: NA
j_gene: TRBJ2-7
CDR3nt: TGTGCCAGCAGCCCGGACAACCTACCCTACGAGCAGTACTTC
CDR3aa: CASSPDNLPYEQYF

v_gene: TRBV7-8
abundance: NA
d_gene: TRBD1
j_gene: TRBJ2-2
CDR3nt: TGTGCCAGCAGCATAGAGACAGGGTGGAACACCGGGGAGCTGTTTTTT
CDR3aa: CASSIETGWNTGELFF

v_gene: TRBV28
abundance: many
d_gene: TRBD1
j_gene: TRBJ2-7
CDR3nt: TGTGCCAGCAGTCCCCGGACAGGGGGCAGTTCCTACGAGCAGTACTTC
CDR3aa: CASSPRTGGSSYEQYF

v_gene: TRBV4-2
abundance: NA
d_gene: NA
j_gene: TRBJ1-1
CDR3nt: TGTGCCAGCGGCCAAGGCTATGGGCGGACTGAAGCTTTCTTT
CDR3aa: CASGQGYGRTEAFF

v_gene: TRBV5-4
abundance: many
d_gene: NA
j_gene: TRBJ2-5
CDR3nt: TGTGCCAGCAGCTTGGGACTACCCAAGGGAGAGACCCAGTACTTC
CDR3aa: CASSLGLPKGETQYF

v_gene: TRBV9
abundance: NA
d_gene: NA
j_gene: TRBJ1-5
CDR3nt: TGTGCCAGCAGTCCAGGAGCTGGTCATAGCAATCAGCCCCAGCATTTT
CDR3aa: CASSPGAGHSNQPQHF

v_gene: TRBV12-3/TRBV12-4
abundance: many
d_gene: NA
j_gene: TRBJ1-4
CDR3nt: TGTGCCAGCAGTTTAGCCGGGGCAACTAATGAAAAACTGTTTTTT
CDR3aa: CASSLAGATNEKLFF

v_gene: TRBV29-1
abundance: few
d_gene: TRBD2
j_gene: TRBJ2-5
CDR3nt: TGCAGCGTTGAAGGCGGGAGGGATCGAGAGACCCAGTACTTC
CDR3aa: CSVEGGRDRETQYF

v_gene: TRBV11-1
abundance: NA
d_gene: NA
j_gene: TRBJ2-2
CDR3nt: TGTGCCAGCAGCTTAGGGAGCGTAACCGGGGAGCTGTTTTTT
CDR3aa: CASSLGSVTGELFF

v_gene: TRBV7-8
abundance: NA
d_gene: TRBD1
j_gene: TRBJ2-3
CDR3nt: TGTGCCAGCAGCTTGGCCAGGACAGGGCGTAGTGTTACGCAGTATTTT
CDR3aa: CASSLARTGRSVTQYF

v_gene: TRBV5-1
abundance: many
d_gene: NA
j_gene: TRBJ2-3
CDR3nt: TGCGCCAGCAGCTTGGTCCCCAGGGAGCGGGCGACAGATACGCAGTATTTT
CDR3aa: CASSLVPRERATDTQYF

v_gene: TRBV19
abundance: many
d_gene: NA
j_gene: TRBJ1-5
CDR3nt: TGTGCCAGTAGTATACGAGAAGTTCAGCCCCAGCATTTT
CDR3aa: CASSIREVQPQHF

v_gene: TRBV28
abundance: NA
d_gene: NA
j_gene: TRBJ1-5
CDR3nt: TGTGCCAGCAACCCCCCACGGGGGGCACAGCCCCAGCATTTT
CDR3aa: CASNPPRGAQPQHF

v_gene: TRBV24-1
abundance: NA
d_gene: NA
j_gene: TRBJ2-2
CDR3nt: TGTGCCACCAGTGTATCGCCGGGCGCCCGGGATCTGTTTTTT
CDR3aa: CATSVSPGARDLFF

v_gene: TRBV13
abundance: few
d_gene: NA
j_gene: TRBJ1-1
CDR3nt: TGTGCCAGCAGCTTAGAACAGGGTAGGATGGCTTTCTTT
CDR3aa: CASSLEQGRMAFF

v_gene: TRBV7-9
abundance: many
d_gene: TRBD2
j_gene: TRBJ2-7
CDR3nt: TGTGCCAGCAGCGATATTGGGCTAGCGGGTTACGAGCAGTACTTC
CDR3aa: CASSDIGLAGYEQYF

v_gene: TRBV7-2
abundance: NA
d_gene: NA
j_gene: TRBJ1-1
CDR3nt: TGTGCCAGCAGCTTAGGTCAGGTCGCTGAAGCTTTCTTT
CDR3aa: CASSLGQVAEAFF

v_gene: TRBV11-2
abundance: few
d_gene: NA
j_gene: TRBJ1-5
CDR3nt: TGTGCCAGCAGCTGGGACGGGAATCAGCCCCAGCATTTT
CDR3aa: CASSWDGNQPQHF

v_gene: TRBV7-8
abundance: NA
d_gene: NA
j_gene: TRBJ2-5
CDR3nt: TGTGCCAGCATCTCCAACATGGGGACCCAGTACTTC
CDR3aa: CASISNMGTQYF

v_gene: TRBV7-8
abundance: many
d_gene: NA
j_gene: TRBJ2-3
CDR3nt: TGTGCCAGCAGCCCAGGGGTAAGGCCAGATACGCAGTATTTT
CDR3aa: CASSPGVRPDTQYF

v_gene: TRBV2
abundance: many
d_gene: TRBD1
j_gene: TRBJ2-3
CDR3nt: TGTGCCAGCAGTGAACCCCCCGGGACAGCCACAGATACGCAGTATTTT
CDR3aa: CASSEPPGTATDTQYF

v_gene: TRBV2
abundance: few
d_gene: NA
j_gene: TRBJ2-3
CDR3nt: TGTGCCAGCAGTACAACAGGGACAGATACGCAGTATTTT
CDR3aa: CASSTTGTDTQYF

v_gene: TRBV28
abundance: many
d_gene: TRBD1
j_gene: TRBJ1-4
CDR3nt: TGTGCCAGCAGTCTCCGACAGGGCCCCCCAAGTGAAAAACTGTTTTTT
CDR3aa: CASSLRQGPPSEKLFF

v_gene: TRBV2
abundance: many
d_gene: NA
j_gene: TRBJ2-3
CDR3nt: TGTGCCAGCAGTGGGACCTTTTCCCCACCGATGACAGATACGCAGTATTTT
CDR3aa: CASSGTFSPPMTDTQYF